This T cell receptor beta chain derives from a study of T-cell reconstitution after alpha-beta-depleted transplantation in children (dated by TCRdb to 2016 to 2017). For the study in its entirety: Using TCR repertoire profiling, the study quantitatively followed how T-cell immune reconstitution unfolded in children after TCRalphabeta/CD19-depleted allogeneic hematopoietic cell transplantation. General findings and caveats noted by the study authors: In some patients, high TCRbeta diversity at day 60 was attributed to recipient T cells and intrathymic progenitors that had survived conditioning. Over the following months the frequencies of hyperexpanded clones went down, and after one year T-cell counts and TCRbeta diversity were mostly credited to newly produced T cells. The apparently early alphabetaT-cell count recovery about two months after transplant was reportedly dependent on only several hundred rapidly expanded clones derived from non-depleted graft cells.

Concerning this clonotype itself: Its target antigen remains unknown. Base-call qualities are not available, and no considerably larger clone is one nucleotide away.

Preparation of the library involved PCR. The sample was run on an Illumina HiSeq 2500. TCR library preparation used molecular barcoding, with unique molecular identifiers applied to normalize quantification of the TCRbeta repertoire. TCRdb trimmed the raw reads at Q25, called clones with MiXCR and kept productive beta chains. Rows with one shared CDR3 protein collapse into an entry with the most common genes and DNA. Across this sample there are about 130,000 distinct CDR3 sequences, with roughly 9% seen only once. Of the sample, 24% is held by the ten largest clones. This sample's treatment or condition label indicates: allogeneic hematopoietic cell transplantation with graft depleted of TCRalphabeta T cells and CD19 B cells. TCRalphabeta/CD19-depleted allogeneic hematopoietic cell grafts were given to the transplant recipients, all of whom were children. Ends trimmed: V by 2 bases, J by 6 bases; bases unmatched to a gene: 8. The CDR3 numbers 16 residues from cysteine through phenylalanine. The sequence is cut down to CDR3 DNA, 48 bases in frame from base 1. In the germline V gene, CDR1 corresponds to SGHRS and CDR2 to YFSETQ.

The starting material was PBMCs, mostly from graft donor cells, obtained 180 days after TCRalphabeta/CD19-depleted stem cell transplant. The chain is encoded by TRBV5-1 joined to TRBJ2-1; 10 central bases correspond to TRBD2. The receptor was isolated from a girl under two years old who had a stem cell transplant for combined immunodeficiency, so the T cells may come from the graft donor. The CDR3 region reads CASSLSTGLAVNEQFF. Here is the DNA: TGCGCCAGCAGCTTATCTACCGGACTAGCGGTCAATGAGCAGTTCTTC.